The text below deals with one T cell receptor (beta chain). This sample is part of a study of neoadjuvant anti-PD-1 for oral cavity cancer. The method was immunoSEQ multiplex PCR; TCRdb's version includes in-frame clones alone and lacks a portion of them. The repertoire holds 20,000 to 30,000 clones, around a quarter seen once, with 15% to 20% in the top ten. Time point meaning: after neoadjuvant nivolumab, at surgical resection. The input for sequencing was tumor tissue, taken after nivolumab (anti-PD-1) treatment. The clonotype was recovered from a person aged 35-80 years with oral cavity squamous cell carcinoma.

The CDR3 coding sequence is TGCGCCAGCAGCAAAGGGGAAGCCAAAAACATTCAGTACTTC. Amino acids: CASSKGEAKNIQYF. V gene TRBV5-1 combines with J gene TRBJ2-4; the D gene is possibly TRBD1 (5 bases). The CDR3 loop spans 14 amino acids. The V gene's germline CDR1 is SGHRS and CDR2 YFSETQ. V was shortened by 4 bases and J by 0 bases, with 8 bases between the two germline ends. Combining the CDR3 with reference TRBV5-1 and TRBJ2-4 gives the whole variable domain KAGVTQTPRYLIKTRGQQVTLSCSPISGHRSVSWYQQTPGQGLQFLFEYFSETQRNKGNFPGRFSGRQFSNSRSEMNVSTLELGDSALYLCASSKGEAKNIQYFGAGTRLSVL.